This T cell receptor beta chain was found in a study of tumor-infiltrating lymphocytes in primary liver carcinoma. TCR beta cDNA was prepared out of approximately 470 ng total RNA by means of a constant-region primer. ARM-PCR, slightly modified, supplied the TCR beta libraries through three nested multiplex PCR rounds. TRBV1-TRBV30 forward primers paired with a C-beta reverse primer drove the first two PCR rounds, approximately 11 cycles each. TCRdb fed the multiplex PCR reads into MiXCR, producing one record per CDR3 protein. The profile shows some 320,000 distinct CDR3 sequences, approximately 60% of them singletons. CDR3 size: 16 residues. Per the germline V gene, CDR1 is SGHDT and CDR2 is YYEEEE. Trimming removed 4 bases from V and 3 bases from J; junction bases left unmatched: 6. Both blood RNA, taken from unsorted whole blood, and germline DNA were extracted.

The chain is built from TRBV5-6 and TRBJ2-2, with 10 bases lining up with TRBD1. The sample comprised peripheral blood. This clonotype was obtained from a man between 35 and 55 years old with primary liver carcinoma and hepatitis B virus infection. The CDR3 region is CASSGRDRGDTGELFF. The CDR3 DNA is TGTGCCAGCAGCGGCCGGGACAGGGGTGACACCGGGGAGCTGTTTTTT.